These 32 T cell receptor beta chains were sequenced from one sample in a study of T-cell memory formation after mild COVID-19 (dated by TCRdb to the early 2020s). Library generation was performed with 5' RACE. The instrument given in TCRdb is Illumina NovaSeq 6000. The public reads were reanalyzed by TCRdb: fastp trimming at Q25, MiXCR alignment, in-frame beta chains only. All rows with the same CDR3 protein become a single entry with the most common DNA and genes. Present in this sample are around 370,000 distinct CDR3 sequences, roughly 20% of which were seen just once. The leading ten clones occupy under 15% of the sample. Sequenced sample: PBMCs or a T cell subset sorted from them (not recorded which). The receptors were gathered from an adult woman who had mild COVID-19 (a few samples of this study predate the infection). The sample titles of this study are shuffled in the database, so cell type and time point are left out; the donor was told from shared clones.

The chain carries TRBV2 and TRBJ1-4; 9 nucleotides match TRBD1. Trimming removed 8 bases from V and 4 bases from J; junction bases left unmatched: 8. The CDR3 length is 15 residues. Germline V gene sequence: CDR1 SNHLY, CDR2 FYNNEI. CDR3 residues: CASFGDRAINEKLFF. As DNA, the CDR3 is TGTGCCAGCTTCGGGGACAGGGCGATTAATGAAAAACTGTTTTTT.

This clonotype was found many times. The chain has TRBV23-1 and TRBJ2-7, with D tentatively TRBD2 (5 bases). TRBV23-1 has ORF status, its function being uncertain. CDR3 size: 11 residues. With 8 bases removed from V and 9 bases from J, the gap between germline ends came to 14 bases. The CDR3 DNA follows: TGCGCCAGCGTCGGGCTCGGAGGGCAGTACTTC. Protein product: CASVGLGGQYF.

DNA of the CDR3: TGTGCCAGCAGTTCCACGGTGAATACGCAGTATTTT. It encodes CASSSTVNTQYF. V is TRBV7-6 and J is TRBJ2-3; the D is unclear. CDR1 and CDR2 (germline): SGHVS, FNYEAQ. This CDR3 comprises 12 residues. V lost 6 bases and J lost 7, with 11 bases in between.

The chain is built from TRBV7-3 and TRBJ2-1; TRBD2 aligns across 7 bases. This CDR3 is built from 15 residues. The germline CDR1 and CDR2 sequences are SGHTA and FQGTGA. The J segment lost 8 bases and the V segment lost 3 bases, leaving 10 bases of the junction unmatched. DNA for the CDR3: TGTGCCAGCAGCTTTGGTGCGGGAGTGCGGGATGAGCAGTTCTTC. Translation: CASSFGAGVRDEQFF.

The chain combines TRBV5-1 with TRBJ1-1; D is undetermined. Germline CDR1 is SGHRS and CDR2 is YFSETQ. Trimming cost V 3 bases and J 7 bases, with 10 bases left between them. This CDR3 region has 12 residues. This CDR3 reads CASSSVMNEAFF. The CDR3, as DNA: TGCGCCAGCAGCTCGGTAATGAATGAAGCTTTCTTT.

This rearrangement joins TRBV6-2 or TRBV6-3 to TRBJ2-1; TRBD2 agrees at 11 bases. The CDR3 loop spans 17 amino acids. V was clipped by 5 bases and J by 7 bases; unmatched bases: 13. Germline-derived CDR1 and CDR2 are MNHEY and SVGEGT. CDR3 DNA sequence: TGTGCCAGCAGTGCCCGATCGACTAGCGGGAAGGTTAATGAGCAGTTCTTC. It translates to CASSARSTSGKVNEQFF.

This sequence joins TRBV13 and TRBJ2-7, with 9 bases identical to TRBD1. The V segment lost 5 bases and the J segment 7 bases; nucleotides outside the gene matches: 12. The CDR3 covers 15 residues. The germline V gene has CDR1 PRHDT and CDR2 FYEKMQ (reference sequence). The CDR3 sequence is CASSPDSQGANEQYF. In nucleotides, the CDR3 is TGTGCCAGCAGCCCGGACTCACAGGGGGCGAATGAGCAGTACTTC.

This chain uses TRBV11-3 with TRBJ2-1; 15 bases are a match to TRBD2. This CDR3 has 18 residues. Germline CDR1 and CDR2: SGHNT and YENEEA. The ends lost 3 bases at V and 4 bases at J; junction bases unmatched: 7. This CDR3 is CASSLAGLAGGSYNEQFF. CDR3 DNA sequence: TGTGCCAGCAGCTTGGCTGGACTAGCGGGAGGGTCATACAATGAGCAGTTCTTC.

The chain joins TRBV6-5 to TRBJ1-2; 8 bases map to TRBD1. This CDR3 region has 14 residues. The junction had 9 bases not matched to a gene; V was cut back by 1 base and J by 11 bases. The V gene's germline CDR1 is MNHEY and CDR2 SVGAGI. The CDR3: CASSYLQGESWYTF. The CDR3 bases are TGTGCCAGCAGTTACTTACAGGGGGAGTCCTGGTACACCTTC.

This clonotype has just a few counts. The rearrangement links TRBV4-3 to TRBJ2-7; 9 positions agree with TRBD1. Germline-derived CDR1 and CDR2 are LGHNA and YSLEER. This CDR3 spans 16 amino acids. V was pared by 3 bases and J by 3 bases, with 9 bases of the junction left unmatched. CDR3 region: CASSHSWTGESYEQYF. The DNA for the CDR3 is TGCGCCAGCAGCCACTCCTGGACAGGGGAAAGCTACGAGCAGTACTTC.

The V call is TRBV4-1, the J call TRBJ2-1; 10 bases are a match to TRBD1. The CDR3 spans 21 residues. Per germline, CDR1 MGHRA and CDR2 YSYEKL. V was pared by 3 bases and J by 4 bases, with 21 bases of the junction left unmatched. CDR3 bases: TGCGCCAGCAGCCAGCGGGAAATCGCCGGGACAGGGGACACAAGGTACAATGAGCAGTTCTTC. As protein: CASSQREIAGTGDTRYNEQFF.

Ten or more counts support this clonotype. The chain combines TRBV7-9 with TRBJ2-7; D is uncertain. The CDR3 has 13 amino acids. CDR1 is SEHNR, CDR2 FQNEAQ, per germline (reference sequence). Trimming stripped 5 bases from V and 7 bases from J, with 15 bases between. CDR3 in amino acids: CASSLGARGEQYF. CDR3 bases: TGTGCCAGCAGCCTAGGCGCGCGTGGTGAGCAGTACTTC. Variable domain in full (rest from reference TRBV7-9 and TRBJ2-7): DTGVSQNPRHKITKRGQNVTFRCDPISEHNRLYWYRQTLGQGPEFLTYFQNEAQLEKSRLLSDRFSAERPKGSFSTLEIQRTEQGDSAMYLCASSLGARGEQYFGPGTRLTVT.

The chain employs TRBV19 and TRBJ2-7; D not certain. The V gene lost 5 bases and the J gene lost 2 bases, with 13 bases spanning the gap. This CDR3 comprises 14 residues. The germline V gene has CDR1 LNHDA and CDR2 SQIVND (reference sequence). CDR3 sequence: CASSPPGNPYEQYF. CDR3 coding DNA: TGTGCCAGTAGTCCTCCAGGTAATCCCTACGAGCAGTACTTC.

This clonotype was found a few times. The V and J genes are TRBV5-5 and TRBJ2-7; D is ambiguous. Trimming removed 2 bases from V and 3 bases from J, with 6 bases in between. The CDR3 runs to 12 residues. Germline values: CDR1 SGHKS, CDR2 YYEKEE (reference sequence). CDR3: CASSFRFYEQYF. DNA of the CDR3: TGTGCCAGCAGCTTCCGATTCTACGAGCAGTACTTC.

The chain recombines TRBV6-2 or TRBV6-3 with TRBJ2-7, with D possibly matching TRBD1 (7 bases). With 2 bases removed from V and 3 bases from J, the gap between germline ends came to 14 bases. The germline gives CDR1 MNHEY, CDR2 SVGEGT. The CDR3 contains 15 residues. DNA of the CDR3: TGTGCCAGCAGTTACGCGCCCCAGGGGGGCTACGAGCAGTACTTC. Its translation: CASSYAPQGGYEQYF.

This CDR3 is CASSPSSAGPREQFF. CDR3 sequence (DNA): TGTGCCAGCAGCCCCTCTAGCGCTGGACCTCGTGAGCAGTTCTTC. The chain carries TRBV7-9 and TRBJ2-1, with a tentative D call TRBD2 (6 bases). CDR3 size: 15 residues. Between the trimmed V and J ends, which lost 5 bases and 9 bases, there was a span of 20 bases. CDR1 and CDR2 from the germline V gene are SEHNR and FQNEAQ (reference sequence).

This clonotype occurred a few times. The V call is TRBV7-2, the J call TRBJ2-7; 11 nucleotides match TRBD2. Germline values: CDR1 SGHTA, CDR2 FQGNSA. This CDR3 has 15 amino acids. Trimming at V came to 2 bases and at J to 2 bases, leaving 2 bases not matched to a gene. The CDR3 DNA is TGTGCCAGCAGCTTACAGACTAGCGGGGCCTACGAGCAGTACTTC. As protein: CASSLQTSGAYEQYF. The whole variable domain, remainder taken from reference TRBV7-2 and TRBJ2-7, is GAGVSQSPSNKVTEKGKDVELRCDPISGHTALYWYRQSLGQGLEFLIYFQGNSAPDKSGLPSDRFSAERTGGSVSTLTIQRTQQEDSAVYLCASSLQTSGAYEQYFGPGTRLTVT.

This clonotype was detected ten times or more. The CDR3 DNA reads TGCAGTGCGCGGGGGGAAGGCGGGTTAACCTACGAGCAGTACTTC. Residues: CSARGEGGLTYEQYF. V is TRBV20-1 and J is TRBJ2-7; 8 nucleotides match TRBD2. V trimming: 6 bases; J trimming: 2 bases; junction bases outside the gene matches: 12. CDR1 and CDR2 from the germline V gene are DFQATT and SNEGSKA (reference sequence). The CDR3 is 15 residues long.

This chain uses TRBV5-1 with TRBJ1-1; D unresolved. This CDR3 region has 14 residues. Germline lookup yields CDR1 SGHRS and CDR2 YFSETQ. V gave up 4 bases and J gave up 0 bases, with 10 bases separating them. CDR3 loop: CASSNGRLNTEAFF. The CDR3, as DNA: TGCGCCAGCAGCAATGGCAGACTGAACACTGAAGCTTTCTTT.

CDR3 amino acids: CASKRQEKVEQFF. The CDR3 DNA follows: TGTGCCAGCAAACGACAGGAAAAGGTTGAGCAGTTCTTC. V and J are TRBV25-1 and TRBJ2-1; TRBD1 is a possible D gene (6 bases). There are 13 residues in the CDR3. Germline-derived CDR1 and CDR2 are MGHDK and SYGVNS. The ends were cut back, 7 bases at V and 9 bases at J, with 16 bases in the middle.

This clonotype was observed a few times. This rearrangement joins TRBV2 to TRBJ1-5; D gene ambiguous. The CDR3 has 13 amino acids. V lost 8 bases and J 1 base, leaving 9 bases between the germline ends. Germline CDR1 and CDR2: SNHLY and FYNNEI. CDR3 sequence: CASQFGSNQPQHF. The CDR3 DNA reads TGTGCCAGCCAATTTGGGAGCAATCAGCCCCAGCATTTT.

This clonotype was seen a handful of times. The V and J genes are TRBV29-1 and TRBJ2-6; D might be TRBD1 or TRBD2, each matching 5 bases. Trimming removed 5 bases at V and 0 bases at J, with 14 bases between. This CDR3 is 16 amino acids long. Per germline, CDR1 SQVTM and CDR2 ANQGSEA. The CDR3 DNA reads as TGCAGCGTTTCCGGGACGGAGAGCTCTGGGGCCAACGTCCTGACTTTC. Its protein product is CSVSGTESSGANVLTF.

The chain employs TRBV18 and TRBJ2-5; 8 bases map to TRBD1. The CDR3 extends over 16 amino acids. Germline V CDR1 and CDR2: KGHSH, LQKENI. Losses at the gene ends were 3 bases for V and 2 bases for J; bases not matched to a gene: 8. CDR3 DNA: TGTGCCAGCTCACCTTGGGACAGGCCACCTCAAGAGACCCAGTACTTC. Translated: CASSPWDRPPQETQYF.

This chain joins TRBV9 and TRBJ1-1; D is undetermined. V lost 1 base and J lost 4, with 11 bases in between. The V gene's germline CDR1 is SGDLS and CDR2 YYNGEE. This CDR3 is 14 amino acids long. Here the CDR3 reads CASSVMVGSTEAFF. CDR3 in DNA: TGTGCCAGCAGCGTAATGGTTGGGAGCACTGAAGCTTTCTTT.

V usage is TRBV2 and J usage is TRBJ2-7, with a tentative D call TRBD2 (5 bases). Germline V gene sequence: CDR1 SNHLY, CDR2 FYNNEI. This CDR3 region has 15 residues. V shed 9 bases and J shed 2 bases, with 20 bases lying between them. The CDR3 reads CASEGRASRTYEQYF. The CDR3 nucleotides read TGTGCCAGTGAAGGTAGGGCTAGCAGAACCTACGAGCAGTACTTC.

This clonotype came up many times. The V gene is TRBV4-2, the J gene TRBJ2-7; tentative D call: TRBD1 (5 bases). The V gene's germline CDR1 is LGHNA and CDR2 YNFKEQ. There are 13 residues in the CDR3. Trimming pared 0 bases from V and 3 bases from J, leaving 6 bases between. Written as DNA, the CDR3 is TGTGCCAGCAGCCAAGATCAGGGCTACGAGCAGTACTTC. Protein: CASSQDQGYEQYF.

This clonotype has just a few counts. CDR3 sequence (DNA): TGTGCCAGCAGCTCGGTTCGTACGGGGAATACCTACGAGCAGTACTTC. Translated: CASSSVRTGNTYEQYF. The chain links TRBV7-9 to TRBJ2-7; D is possibly TRBD2 (5 bases). This CDR3 has 16 residues. Per the germline V gene, CDR1 is SEHNR and CDR2 is FQNEAQ (reference sequence). Trimming took 4 bases from V and 2 from J, leaving 18 bases between them.

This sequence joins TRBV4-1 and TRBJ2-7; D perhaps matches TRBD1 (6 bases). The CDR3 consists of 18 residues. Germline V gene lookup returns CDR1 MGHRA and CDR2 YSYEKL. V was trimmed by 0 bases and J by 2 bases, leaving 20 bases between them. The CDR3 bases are TGCGCCAGCAGCCAAGATCAGACCCGGGCCAGGGGTGCCTACGAGCAGTACTTC. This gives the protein CASSQDQTRARGAYEQYF.

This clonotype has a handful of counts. CDR3 coding DNA: TGTGCCAGCAGCTTAGTACGGGGGGTTTACAATGAGCAGTTCTTC. Protein sequence: CASSLVRGVYNEQFF. This rearrangement joins TRBV11-2 to TRBJ2-1; 7 bases match TRBD2. This CDR3 comprises 15 residues. The junction had 4 bases not matched to a gene; V was cut back by 1 base and J by 4 bases. Germline-derived CDR1 and CDR2 are SGHAT and FQNNGV.

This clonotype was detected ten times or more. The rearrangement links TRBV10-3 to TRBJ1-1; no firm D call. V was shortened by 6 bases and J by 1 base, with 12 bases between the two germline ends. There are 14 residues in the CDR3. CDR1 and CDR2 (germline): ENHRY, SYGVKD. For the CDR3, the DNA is TGTGCCATCAGCGACGACACCACGAACACTGAAGCTTTCTTT. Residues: CAISDDTTNTEAFF.

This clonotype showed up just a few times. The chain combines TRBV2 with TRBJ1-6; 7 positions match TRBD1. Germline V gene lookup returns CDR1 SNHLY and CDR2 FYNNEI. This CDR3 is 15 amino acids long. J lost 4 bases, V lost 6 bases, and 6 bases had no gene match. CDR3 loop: CASRQTGSYNSPLHF. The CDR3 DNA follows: TGTGCCAGCAGGCAGACAGGGTCGTATAATTCACCCCTCCACTTT.

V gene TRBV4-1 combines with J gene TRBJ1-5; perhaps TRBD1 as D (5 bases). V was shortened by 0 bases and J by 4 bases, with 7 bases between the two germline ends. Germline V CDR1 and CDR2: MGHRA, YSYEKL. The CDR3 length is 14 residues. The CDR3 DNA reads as TGCGCCAGCAGCCAAGAGTCAGGGAATCAGCCCCAGCATTTT. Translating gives CASSQESGNQPQHF.